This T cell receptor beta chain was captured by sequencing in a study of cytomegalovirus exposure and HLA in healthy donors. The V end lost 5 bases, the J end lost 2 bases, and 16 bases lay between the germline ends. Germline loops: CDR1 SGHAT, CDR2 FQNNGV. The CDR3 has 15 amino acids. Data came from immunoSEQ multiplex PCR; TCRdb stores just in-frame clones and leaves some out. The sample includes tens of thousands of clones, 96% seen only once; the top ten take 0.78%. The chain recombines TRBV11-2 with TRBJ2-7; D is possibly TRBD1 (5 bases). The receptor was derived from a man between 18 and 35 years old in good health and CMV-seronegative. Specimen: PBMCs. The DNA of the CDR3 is TGTGCCAGCAGCACCAGACCGACAGAAACCTACGAGCAGTACTTC. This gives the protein CASSTRPTETYEQYF.